The rows below give T cell receptor beta chains drawn from one sample of a study of OX40 agonist ivuxolimab in advanced cancers. The assay was immunoSEQ multiplex PCR, and TCRdb's table has in-frame clones only and misses some. The sample comprises around 70,000 clones, 80% to 85% of which are singletons, and around 0.78% rests with the top ten. The specimen comprised CD4+ or CD8+ T cells sorted from blood, sampled in a trial of the OX40 agonist ivuxolimab. These receptors all stem from an adult with an advanced solid tumor such as melanoma, head and neck, liver or kidney cancer. Both conserved end residues are part of each CDR3. The D gene is left open where the match is weak. Size is stated for part of the rows, as once, few or many counts, or as a class when the clone is expanded.

v_call	d_call	j_call	clone_size	cdr3_nt	cdr3_aa
TRBV29-1	TRBD1	TRBJ1-4	NA	TGCAGCGTCTCCAAGGGGGACAGGGGTGAAAAACTGTTTTTT	CSVSKGDRGEKLFF
TRBV18	NA	TRBJ2-3	once	TGTGCCAGCTCAACCCTCACAGATACGCAGTATTTT	CASSTLTDTQYF
TRBV9	TRBD2	TRBJ2-3	NA	TGTGCCAGCAGCGTAGATCTAGCGGGGAGTGGGGGCACAGATACGCAGTATTTT	CASSVDLAGSGGTDTQYF
TRBV27	NA	TRBJ2-3	NA	TGTGCCAGCAGCTTTCGGGACACACGAACAGATACGCAGTATTTT	CASSFRDTRTDTQYF
TRBV7-2	NA	TRBJ1-3	NA	TGTGCCAGCAGCCAACGACAGGCGGCGGGATCTGGAAACACCATATATTTT	CASSQRQAAGSGNTIYF
TRBV5-1	TRBD1	TRBJ2-5	NA	TGCGCCAGCAGCTTGGGCGACAGGGGCGCAGAGACCCAGTACTTC	CASSLGDRGAETQYF
TRBV5-1	NA	TRBJ2-7	NA	TGCGCCAGCAGCTTCAGCGGAAACGAGCAGTACTTC	CASSFSGNEQYF
TRBV29-1	NA	TRBJ2-3	NA	TGCAGCGTTGGCGGACACAGCACAGATACGCAGTATTTT	CSVGGHSTDTQYF
TRBV4-3	TRBD2	TRBJ2-3	NA	TGCGCCAGCAGCCAAGATCAAACTAGCGGGGTTAGCGATACGCAGTATTTT	CASSQDQTSGVSDTQYF
TRBV7-2	TRBD1	TRBJ1-5	once	TGTGCCAGCAGCTTCCAGACAGGGGCCAATCAGCCCCAGCATTTT	CASSFQTGANQPQHF
TRBV6-1	NA	TRBJ2-7	once	TGTGCCAGCAAGGTTTTGGGGACTCGCAGCTACGAGCAGTACTTC	CASKVLGTRSYEQYF
TRBV28	NA	TRBJ1-2	once	TGTGCCAGCACCCCAGGGTTAGATGGCTACACCTTC	CASTPGLDGYTF
TRBV13	TRBD2	TRBJ2-3	NA	TGTGCCAGCAGCTCCAGCGGGAGGTCCGCAGATACGCAGTATTTT	CASSSSGRSADTQYF
TRBV27	TRBD2	TRBJ2-2	few	TGTGCCACCTTGGGACTAGCCGACACCGGGGAGCTGTTTTTT	CATLGLADTGELFF
TRBV7-2	NA	TRBJ2-5	NA	TGTGCCAGCAGCTTACAACCGGTCCAAGAGACCCAGTACTTC	CASSLQPVQETQYF
TRBV2	TRBD1	TRBJ2-7	NA	TGTGCCAGCAGTCAAGGGACAGGACAACACTCCTACGAGCAGTACTTC	CASSQGTGQHSYEQYF
TRBV14	NA	TRBJ2-7	many	TGTGCCAGCAGCCAAGATACGTACGAGCAGTACTTC	CASSQDTYEQYF
TRBV28	NA	TRBJ1-1	NA	TGTGCCAGCACCAGTTCCCGGGGAGCTTTCTTT	CASTSSRGAFF
TRBV19	NA	TRBJ1-3	NA	TGTGCCAGTAGTTTGGCCAACCGCTCTGGAAACACCATATATTTT	CASSLANRSGNTIYF
TRBV19	NA	TRBJ2-7	NA	TGTGCCAGTAGTATAGATTATCAAGGGCCCTACGAGCAGTACTTC	CASSIDYQGPYEQYF
TRBV19	TRBD1	TRBJ2-1	once	TGTGCCAGCAGAAGTGGACAGGGCCTATACAATGAGCAGTTCTTC	CASRSGQGLYNEQFF
TRBV7-2	NA	TRBJ2-7	NA	TGTGCCAGCAGCTTATCAAGGGGAATAGAGTACGAGCAGTACTTC	CASSLSRGIEYEQYF
TRBV6-5	NA	TRBJ2-3	NA	TGTGCCAGCAGTTACAGGGTTTCAATGGATACGCAGTATTTT	CASSYRVSMDTQYF
TRBV7-9	TRBD2	TRBJ2-1	NA	TGTGCCAGCAGCTTCGGACTAGCGGGAGAATACTACAATGAGCAGTTCTTC	CASSFGLAGEYYNEQFF
TRBV9	NA	TRBJ1-4	NA	TGTGCCAGCAGCGTAGATGGAACTAATGAAAAACTGTTTTTT	CASSVDGTNEKLFF
TRBV5-1	TRBD1	TRBJ1-3	NA	TGCGCCAGCAGCTTCACCGGGACAGCTGGAAACACCATATATTTT	CASSFTGTAGNTIYF
TRBV25-1	TRBD2	TRBJ2-3	NA	TGTGCCAGTTCCCCTAGCGGGAGGGGCACAGATACGCAGTATTTT	CASSPSGRGTDTQYF
TRBV9	TRBD2	TRBJ2-7	NA	TGTGCCAGCAGCGCCAGCGGGGGGCCCCGCGGGGAGCAGTACTTC	CASSASGGPRGEQYF
TRBV7-2	TRBD1	TRBJ1-2	once	TGTGCCAGCAGCTGGGACAGGGGCGAGACCTATGGCTACACCTTC	CASSWDRGETYGYTF
TRBV6-5	NA	TRBJ2-5	NA	TGTGCCAGCAGTTCAACCCAAGAGACCCAGTACTTC	CASSSTQETQYF
TRBV7-8	TRBD2	TRBJ2-5	NA	TGTGCCAGCAGCCTCCTGGGGAGGGAGAGGCGAGAGACCCAGTACTTC	CASSLLGRERRETQYF
TRBV2	NA	TRBJ2-7	few	TGTGCCAGCAGTGAGAATGAGTTAACCTACGAGCAGTACTTC	CASSENELTYEQYF
TRBV7-2	NA	TRBJ2-1	NA	TGTGCCAGCAGCTTAGCCTCGGTGTCTGAGCAGTTCTTC	CASSLASVSEQFF
TRBV7-3	NA	TRBJ2-6	NA	TGTGCCAGCAGCTTCGGGGCTGGGGCCAACGTCCTGACTTTC	CASSFGAGANVLTF
TRBV6-1	NA	TRBJ1-1	NA	TGTGCCAGCAGTGACCGTTGGGGGGGCCGACAATCGGAAGCTTTCTTT	CASSDRWGGRQSEAFF
TRBV4-2	NA	TRBJ1-5	NA	TGTGCCAGCAGCCAAGGCCTCTATCAGCCCCAGCATTTT	CASSQGLYQPQHF
TRBV27	NA	TRBJ1-4	NA	TGTGCCAGCAGTTTAACCCCCCACAGGAGCCGCCTAGCAACTAATGAAAAACTGTTTTTT	CASSLTPHRSRLATNEKLFF
TRBV30	NA	TRBJ1-1	NA	TGTGCCTGGAGTGTAGGCGGGGTGACTGAAGCTTTCTTT	CAWSVGGVTEAFF
TRBV19	NA	TRBJ1-5	NA	TGTGCCAGTCAAACGACGGGGGTAATGAGCAATCAGCCCCAGCATTTT	CASQTTGVMSNQPQHF
TRBV18	TRBD1	TRBJ2-5	NA	TGTGCCAGCTCACAATCCCCGGGACAGGAGGGAGAGACCCAGTACTTC	CASSQSPGQEGETQYF
TRBV6-6	TRBD1	TRBJ2-2	NA	TGTGCCAGCAGTTACTCGAACAGGGGGAACACCGGGGAGCTGTTTTTT	CASSYSNRGNTGELFF
TRBV7-8	NA	TRBJ2-7	NA	TGTGCCAGCAGCCTATTTGTGGAGGGGGCCGGGGAGCAGTACTTC	CASSLFVEGAGEQYF
TRBV11-2	TRBD1	TRBJ2-7	NA	TGTGCCAGCAGCTTACTAAGACAGGGGCACGAGCAGTACTTC	CASSLLRQGHEQYF
TRBV7-8	NA	TRBJ1-1	NA	TGTGCCACCCACGCCGGGACGGTGAACACTGAAGCTTTCTTT	CATHAGTVNTEAFF
TRBV7-8	TRBD2	TRBJ2-3	NA	TGTGCCAGCAGCTCCAGACGGCGGGGGACTAGCGGGACAGATACGCAGTATTTT	CASSSRRRGTSGTDTQYF
TRBV2	NA	TRBJ1-1	once	TGTGCCAGCAGTGTACAGGGAGAGGGCACTGAAGCTTTCTTT	CASSVQGEGTEAFF
TRBV7-9	NA	TRBJ1-1	NA	TGTGCCAGCAGCTTAGACGTCAGCTCCGAAGCTTTCTTT	CASSLDVSSEAFF
TRBV19	NA	TRBJ1-1	few	TGTGCCAGTAGCCCCAAGTCGGGGGCCCGACGGAATGAAGCTTTCTTT	CASSPKSGARRNEAFF
TRBV5-4	NA	TRBJ2-7	NA	TGTGCCAGCAGCTTGGCAGGGTATTCAGGCGAGCAGTACTTC	CASSLAGYSGEQYF
TRBV28	TRBD2	TRBJ2-1	NA	TGTGCCAGCAGTCCACCACCAACCGGGACTACTCCCTTCGGCGATGAGCAGTTCTTC	CASSPPPTGTTPFGDEQFF
TRBV2	NA	TRBJ1-5	NA	TGTGCCAGCAGGCCCGGGACCCCCAATCAGCCCCGGCATTTT	CASRPGTPNQPRHF
TRBV6-5	NA	TRBJ1-5	NA	TGTGCCAGCAGTTTGATAGGCAATCAGCCCCAGCATTTT	CASSLIGNQPQHF
TRBV6-5	NA	TRBJ1-1	NA	TGTGCCACCTTCAGGACAGCGAACACTGAAGCTTTCTTT	CATFRTANTEAFF
TRBV6-5	NA	TRBJ2-6	NA	TGTGCCAGCAGTTACTCGCTCACTGGGGCCAACGTCCTGACTTTC	CASSYSLTGANVLTF
TRBV29-1	NA	TRBJ1-3	NA	TGCAGCGTTCGCTATCTCGGGGGAAACACCATATATTTT	CSVRYLGGNTIYF
TRBV27	TRBD1	TRBJ1-4	NA	TGTGCCAGCAGTTTGTTGGGTCAGGGGGGGAATGAAAAACTGTTTTTT	CASSLLGQGGNEKLFF
TRBV11-3	NA	TRBJ2-2	NA	TGTGCCAGCAGCTTAGGGGCCGGAGGGGAGCTGTTTTTT	CASSLGAGGELFF
TRBV6-6	NA	TRBJ1-2	NA	TGTGCCAGCAGTTACCGATTAGGGGAAGGCTACACCTTC	CASSYRLGEGYTF
TRBV18	TRBD1	TRBJ1-4	NA	TGTGCCAGCTCACCTTCTGTCCCGGGACAGGGAAGAAATGAAAAACTGTTTTTT	CASSPSVPGQGRNEKLFF